The entry below describes one TCR beta chain. The antigen it binds to is not known. No base quality values were provided; no much bigger clone lies one nucleotide off. This record comes from a study of blood T cell repertoires in COVID-19 (dated by TCRdb to between 2020 and 2021). For context, the study as a whole: Samples from collaborators originated in the United States, Italy and Spain and spanned both the acute and convalescent phases of COVID-19. The material from the prospective study consisted of cDNA or gDNA derived from T cells, B-cell-depleted T cells, or PBMCs. Deeply sampled blood TCRbeta repertoires from subjects exposed to, actively infected with, or recovered from COVID-19 were included in the dataset. The repertoires were released in a freely available public database meant as a resource for research on the immune response to SARS-CoV-2. The samples were drawn from two sources: the first 160 participants of the ongoing ImmuneRACE study, and 1,000 to 1,500 subjects contributed by 6 global collaborators. Sample metadata almost always included a de-identified subject ID, COVID-19 status, age in years and sex. Where HLA class I and class II types were available, the types were taken from metadata supplied by the sample provider, not from assay-based typing.

The immunoSEQ Assay, a bias-controlled multiplex PCR, was used to amplify TCRbeta CDR3 regions from genomic DNA. In the authors' own workflow: Within the assay, amplification of reference gene primers was used to estimate how many nucleated cells each sample contained. To quantify the absolute abundance of each unique TCRbeta CDR3 rearrangement, sequence reads were collapsed and filtered. Productive Simpson clonality was computed per sample as the square root of Simpson's diversity index over productive rearrangements. The table was pulled from immuneACCESS by TCRdb, which kept in-frame rearrangements only. Such tables lose some clones; where checked, under half of the loss comes from unresolved V genes, and the rest has no known cause. V and J calls and clone size are copied from that table; D and trimming were computed from the DNA. This sample holds about 120,000 clones; around 91% were observed only once. 3.8% of the sample goes to the ten largest clones.

Including the terminal cysteine and phenylalanine, the CDR3 comprises 15 residues. The entry retains the CDR3 DNA only, 45 bases that are in frame from base 1. V is pruned by 5 bases and J by 4 bases, leaving 9 bases of the junction without a gene match. Taken from the germline V gene (reference sequence), the CDR1 and CDR2 loops are SEHNR and FQNEAQ. In Seattle, one collaborating source enrolled patients while the infection was active and tracked those patients longitudinally over the course of disease. Each collaborating institution followed its own protocols to collect whole blood in K2EDTA tubes. For TCRbeta analysis, collaborators shipped samples in one of three forms: frozen whole blood, isolated PBMCs, or DNA extracted from either of those sample types. What the authors observed across the whole study: Clinical and demographic metadata were provided uncurated, with the amount varying by source and participant.

The TCR comes from a woman aged 60 to 75 with COVID-19, enrolled during active disease. What was sequenced was peripheral blood. Recombination connected TRBV7-9 to TRBJ2-5, and 8 junctional nucleotides match TRBD1. The base sequence is TGTGCCAGCAGCGCCGCTGGACAGGGCGGAGAGACCCAGTACTTC. Its product reads: CASSAAGQGGETQYF. Supplemented by the reference TRBV7-9 and TRBJ2-5 proteins around the CDR3, the complete variable domain is DTGVSQNPRHKITKRGQNVTFRCDPISEHNRLYWYRQTLGQGPEFLTYFQNEAQLEKSRLLSDRFSAERPKGSFSTLEIQRTEQGDSAMYLCASSAAGQGGETQYFGPGTRLLVL.